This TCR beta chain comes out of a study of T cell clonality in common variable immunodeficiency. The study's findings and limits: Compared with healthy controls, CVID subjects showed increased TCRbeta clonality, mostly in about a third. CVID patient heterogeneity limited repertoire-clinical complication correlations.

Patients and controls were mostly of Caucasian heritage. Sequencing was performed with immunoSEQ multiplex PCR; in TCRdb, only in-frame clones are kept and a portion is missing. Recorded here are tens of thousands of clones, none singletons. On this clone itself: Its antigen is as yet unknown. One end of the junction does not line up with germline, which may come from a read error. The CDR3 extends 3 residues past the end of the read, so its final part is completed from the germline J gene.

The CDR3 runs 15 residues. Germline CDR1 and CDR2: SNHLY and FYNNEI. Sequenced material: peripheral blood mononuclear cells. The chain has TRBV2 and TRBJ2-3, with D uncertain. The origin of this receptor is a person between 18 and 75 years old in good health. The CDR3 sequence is CASSVERPSSDAQYF. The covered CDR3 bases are TGTGCCAGCAGTGTTGAGCGCCCCTCGTCAGATGCG.